This T cell receptor (beta chain) was recorded in a study of T-cell reconstitution after alpha-beta-depleted transplantation in children. Unique molecular identifiers featured in how the TCRbeta library was prepared. TCRdb passed the PCR reads through MiXCR, listing each CDR3 protein once. The data show a few hundred thousand distinct CDR3 sequences, over 25% seen once. Broader study findings: Reportedly, roughly two months post-transplant, alpha-beta T cells arose from several hundred expanded graft clones. Diversity of TCRbeta at day 60 was high in some patients, arising from surviving recipient T cells and thymic progenitors. At one year after transplant, newly produced T cells mostly accounted for T-cell counts and diversity.

Concerning this clonotype: Its antigen is unknown.

The specimen was PBMCs, collected before TCRalphabeta/CD19-depleted stem cell transplant. This TCR was sampled from a boy under two years old with Wiskott-Aldrich syndrome, due to receive a stem cell transplant.

CDR3 sequence: CATSRGYNEQFF. The CDR3 coding sequence is TGTGCCACCAGCAGAGGTTACAATGAGCAGTTCTTC. The chain recombines TRBV15 with TRBJ2-1; unclear D gene. The germline V and J ends were trimmed by 1 base and 4 bases, with 2 bases remaining between them. The germline V gene encodes CDR1 LNHNV and CDR2 YYDKDF (reference sequence). There are 12 residues in the CDR3.